This record covers a single T cell receptor (beta chain). The antigen remains undetermined. Lesional scalp tissue (obtained by punch biopsy) and peripheral blood were collected from alopecia areata patients. These data originate in a study of CD8+ T cells in alopecia areata. Study context: A regimen of oral tofacitinib, 5 to 10 mg twice daily, was given to treated patients. Tofacitinib therapy took 6 to 18 months; 6 months off drug came after.

Overall study results and limits: Lesional scalp displayed greater clonality than normal scalp, most notably in alopecia totalis/universalis. Between patients, shared TCR sequences were less clear than in mice. This was possibly due in part to HLA diversity in the patient population.

RNA was isolated and reverse transcribed to cDNA, the sequencing template. Repertoires were generated with immunoSEQ multiplex PCR, while TCRdb's copy carries only in-frame clones and drops some. Of over 14,000 clones in the sample, under 60% were seen once. The material was skin, obtained at week 0. This receptor was obtained from a human donor with alopecia areata.

For the CDR3, the DNA is TGTGCCAGTAGTATGACCCCGGGACTAGGGATTGGAGAGACCCAGTACTTC. Amino acid sequence: CASSMTPGLGIGETQYF. The chain joins TRBV19 to TRBJ2-5; 8 bases line up with TRBD2. V shed 3 bases, J shed 4 bases, and the junction held 13 bases outside the gene matches. The CDR3 is made up of 17 amino acids. Per the germline V gene, CDR1 is LNHDA and CDR2 is SQIVND (reference sequence).